This T cell receptor beta chain was observed in a study of blood T cell repertoires in COVID-19. Across the study: Spain, Italy and the United States supplied samples that represented acute and convalescent COVID-19. The cDNA or gDNA used as material had been derived from T cells, B-cell-depleted T cells, or PBMCs.

Per the authors' pipeline: By means of reference gene primer amplification, nucleated cell counts were estimated. The assay was immunoSEQ multiplex PCR, and TCRdb's table has in-frame clones only and misses some. V, J and clone size reflect that table, while D and trimming were determined from the DNA. The table includes tens of thousands of clones, around 80% detected once. J lost 10 bases, V lost 3 bases, and 13 bases had no gene match. Per the germline V gene, CDR1 is KGHDR and CDR2 is SFDVKD. The CDR3 consists of 17 residues. This TCR came from a man aged 40-50 years with acute or convalescent COVID-19. The chain carries TRBV24-1 and TRBJ2-1; TRBD1 agrees at 11 bases. The sequencing input was peripheral blood. The DNA of the CDR3 is TGTGCCACCAGTGATCCTCTGGACAGGGGGCTTCTAGGAGAGCAGTTCTTC. Amino acids: CATSDPLDRGLLGEQFF.